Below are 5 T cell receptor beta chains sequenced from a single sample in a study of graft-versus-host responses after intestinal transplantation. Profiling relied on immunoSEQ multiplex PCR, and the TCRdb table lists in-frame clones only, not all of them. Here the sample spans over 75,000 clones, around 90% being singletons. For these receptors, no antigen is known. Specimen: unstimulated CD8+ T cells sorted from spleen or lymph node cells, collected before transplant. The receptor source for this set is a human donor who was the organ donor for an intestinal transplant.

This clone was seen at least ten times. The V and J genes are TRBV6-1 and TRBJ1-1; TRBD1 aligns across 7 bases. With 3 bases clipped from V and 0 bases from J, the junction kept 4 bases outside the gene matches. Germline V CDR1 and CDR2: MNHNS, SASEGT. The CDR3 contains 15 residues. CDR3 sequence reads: CASSELGQMNTEAFF. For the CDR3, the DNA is TGTGCCAGCAGTGAGCTGGGACAGATGAACACTGAAGCTTTCTTT.

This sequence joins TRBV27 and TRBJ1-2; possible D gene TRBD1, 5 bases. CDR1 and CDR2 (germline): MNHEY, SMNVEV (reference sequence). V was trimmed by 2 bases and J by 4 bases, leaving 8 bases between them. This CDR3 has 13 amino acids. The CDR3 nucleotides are TGTGCCAGCAGTTTAGGGGCTTCCTATGGCTACACCTTC. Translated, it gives CASSLGASYGYTF.

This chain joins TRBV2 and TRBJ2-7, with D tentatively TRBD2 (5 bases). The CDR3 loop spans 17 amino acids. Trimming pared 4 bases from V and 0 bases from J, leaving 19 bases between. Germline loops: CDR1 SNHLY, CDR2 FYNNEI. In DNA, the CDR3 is TGTGCCAGCAGTGTTCAGGACTTCTCCTGGGGCTCCTACGAGCAGTACTTC. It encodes CASSVQDFSWGSYEQYF.

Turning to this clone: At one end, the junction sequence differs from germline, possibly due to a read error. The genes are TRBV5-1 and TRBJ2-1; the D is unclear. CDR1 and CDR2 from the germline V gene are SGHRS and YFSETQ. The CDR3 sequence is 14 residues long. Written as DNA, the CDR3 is TGCGCCAGCAGCTTGGACCCCTCCAACAATGAGCAGTTCTTC. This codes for CASSLDPSNNEQFF.

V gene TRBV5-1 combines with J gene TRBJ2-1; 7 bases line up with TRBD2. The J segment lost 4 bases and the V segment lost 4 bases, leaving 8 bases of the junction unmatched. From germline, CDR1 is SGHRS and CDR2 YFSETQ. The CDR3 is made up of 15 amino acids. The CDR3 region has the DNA TGCGCCAGCAGCATTCCGAGCGGGATTTACAATGAGCAGTTCTTC. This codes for CASSIPSGIYNEQFF.